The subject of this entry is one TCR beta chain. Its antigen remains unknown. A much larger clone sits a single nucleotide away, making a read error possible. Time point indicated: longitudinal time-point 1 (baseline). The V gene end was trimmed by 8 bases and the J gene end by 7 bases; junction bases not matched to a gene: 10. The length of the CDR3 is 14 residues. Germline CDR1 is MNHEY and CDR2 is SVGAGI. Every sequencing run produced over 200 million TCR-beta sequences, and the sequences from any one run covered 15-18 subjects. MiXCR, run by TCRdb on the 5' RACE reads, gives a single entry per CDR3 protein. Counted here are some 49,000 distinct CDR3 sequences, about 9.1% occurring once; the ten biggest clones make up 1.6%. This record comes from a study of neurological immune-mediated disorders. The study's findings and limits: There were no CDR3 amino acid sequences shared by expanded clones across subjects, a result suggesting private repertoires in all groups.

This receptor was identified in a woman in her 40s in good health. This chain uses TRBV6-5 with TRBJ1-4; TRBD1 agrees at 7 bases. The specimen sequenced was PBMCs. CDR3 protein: CASGGGGLSEKLFF. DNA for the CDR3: TGTGCCAGCGGGGGAGGGGGCTTGAGTGAAAAACTGTTTTTT.